Listed here are 32 T cell receptor beta chains from one sample, sequenced in a study of shared clonotypes between healthy human individuals. Assay used: immunoSEQ multiplex PCR; TCRdb lists only in-frame clones, some missing. The table records about 1 million clones, around 76% of them present only once. The sequenced sample consisted of memory CD4+ T cells sorted from blood. The subset was: CD45RA-negative fraction. The receptors here all came from a man aged 18 to 29 in good health.

The chain employs TRBV2 and TRBJ2-1; 14 nucleotides match TRBD2. The CDR3 covers 13 residues. Germline assignment: CDR1 SNHLY and CDR2 FYNNEI. Germline trimming cut 9 bases from V and 10 bases from J; bases unmatched to any gene: 5. CDR3 region: CASGLAGGREQFF. The CDR3 region has the DNA TGTGCCAGTGGACTAGCGGGGGGTAGAGAGCAGTTCTTC.

Only a few counts were recorded for this clone. Since a far larger clone is one base different, this is likely a read error. The CDR3 spells CASSSGTGGVETQYF. CDR3 nucleotide sequence: TGTGCCAGCAGCTCCGGGACAGGGGGCGTGGAGACCCAGTACTTC. The V and J genes are TRBV5-6 and TRBJ2-5, with 12 bases lining up with TRBD1. Germline loops: CDR1 SGHDT, CDR2 YYEEEE. The CDR3 totals 15 residues. Trimming removed 3 bases from V and 5 bases from J; junction bases left unmatched: 5. Drawing the rest from reference TRBV5-6 and TRBJ2-5, the complete variable domain is DAGVTQSPTHLIKTRGQQVTLRCSPKSGHDTVSWYQQALGQGPQFIFQYYEEEERQRGNFPDRFSGHQFPNYSSELNVNALLLGDSALYLCASSSGTGGVETQYFGPGTRLLVL.

This chain joins TRBV10-3 and TRBJ1-5; D might be TRBD1 (5 bases). The CDR3 extends over 17 amino acids. CDR1 is ENHRY, CDR2 SYGVKD, per germline. V shed 3 bases and J shed 3 bases, with 18 bases lying between them. The CDR3 DNA is TGTGCCATCAGTGACGCTACCGGGACGGGAGTCAATCAGCCCCAGCATTTT. This sequence encodes CAISDATGTGVNQPQHF.

The V call is TRBV7-3, the J call TRBJ2-3, with 7 bases matching TRBD1. The CDR3 runs 18 residues. Per the germline V gene, CDR1 is SGHTA and CDR2 is FQGTGA. V lost 1 base to trimming and J lost 0 bases; unmatched junction nucleotides: 10. The CDR3 coding sequence is TGTGCCAGCAGCTTAAGGCAGGGGGTGATTTTCAGCACAGATACGCAGTATTTT. Residues: CASSLRQGVIFSTDTQYF.

V and J are TRBV7-2 and TRBJ2-5; D gene ambiguous. The CDR3 covers 14 residues. Germline lookup yields CDR1 SGHTA and CDR2 FQGNSA. V was clipped by 0 bases and J by 1 base, with 6 bases between them. Written as DNA, the CDR3 is TGTGCCAGCAGCTTAGCGCGTTTCCAAGAGACCCAGTACTTC. As protein: CASSLARFQETQYF.

The rearrangement joins TRBV14 to TRBJ1-6; D might be TRBD1 (6 bases). Trimming removed 0 bases from V and 9 bases from J, with 12 bases in between. The CDR3 spans 15 residues. Germline-derived CDR1 and CDR2 are SGHDN and FVKESK. The CDR3 loop reads CASSQDSKGGSPLHF. The CDR3 DNA reads TGTGCCAGCAGCCAAGATAGCAAGGGGGGTTCACCCCTCCACTTT.

V is TRBV6-1 and J is TRBJ2-5; D is tentatively TRBD1 or TRBD2 (5 bases each). Trimming took 6 bases from V and 1 from J, leaving 15 bases between them. CDR1 is MNHNS, CDR2 SASEGT, per germline. The CDR3 is made up of 15 amino acids. CDR3 in DNA: TGTGCCAGCAGCCGCATGGGACGGTCCCAAGAGACCCAGTACTTC. It encodes CASSRMGRSQETQYF.

This clone was observed many times. This sequence joins TRBV25-1 and TRBJ1-5; D possibly corresponds to TRBD1 (6 bases). CDR1 and CDR2 from the germline V gene are MGHDK and SYGVNS. The CDR3 length is 14 residues. V lost 4 bases, J lost 3 bases, and 10 bases lay in between. DNA for the CDR3: TGTGCCAGCAGTGCGACAGGCCCCAATCAGCCCCAGCATTTT. It is translated as CASSATGPNQPQHF.

Only one count was recorded for this clone. The chain combines TRBV5-6 with TRBJ2-3, with D maybe TRBD2 (5 bases). With 2 bases removed from V and 0 bases from J, the gap between germline ends came to 13 bases. The germline gives CDR1 SGHDT, CDR2 YYEEEE. The CDR3 covers 16 residues. The CDR3 DNA follows: TGTGCCAGCAGCTTCGAGGTGAAGCGGAGCACAGATACGCAGTATTTT. Its protein product is CASSFEVKRSTDTQYF.

In the case of this clone: The identical CDR3 is also encoded by other nucleotide sequences in the sample. The chain is built from TRBV5-5 and TRBJ1-3; no clear D gene. Trimming removed 0 bases at V and 0 bases at J, with 4 bases between. The germline V gene encodes CDR1 SGHKS and CDR2 YYEKEE (reference sequence). The CDR3 extends over 14 amino acids. This chain's CDR3 is CASSLVDSGNTIYF. The CDR3 DNA reads TGTGCCAGCAGCTTGGTCGACTCTGGAAACACCATATATTTT.

V usage is TRBV19 and J usage is TRBJ2-3, with no clear D. This CDR3 has 14 residues. Trimming took 0 bases from V and 4 from J, leaving 8 bases between them. The germline V gene has CDR1 LNHDA and CDR2 SQIVND (reference sequence). In DNA form, the CDR3 reads TGTGCCAGTAGTATAGAAGTCCACTCAGATACGCAGTATTTT. Its translation is CASSIEVHSDTQYF.

This chain connects TRBV7-2 to TRBJ1-2, with D possibly matching TRBD1 (5 bases). CDR3 length: 14 residues. V was clipped by 1 base and J by 3 bases, with 9 bases between them. Germline values: CDR1 SGHTA, CDR2 FQGNSA. The CDR3 is CASSLVPQDYGYTF. The CDR3 bases are TGTGCCAGCAGCTTAGTGCCACAGGACTATGGCTACACCTTC.

V gene TRBV7-9 combines with J gene TRBJ2-7, with 11 bases matching TRBD2. CDR3 length: 16 residues. CDR1 and CDR2 (germline): SEHNR, FQNEAQ (reference sequence). J gave up 5 bases and V 10 bases, and 16 bases lay outside the gene matches. CDR3 bases: TGTGCCACCGTCAGTCTTAGCGGGAGGGTTCATAACGAGCAGTACTTC. This encodes CATVSLSGRVHNEQYF. Full variable domain (outside the CDR3, taken from reference TRBV7-9 and TRBJ2-7): DTGVSQNPRHKITKRGQNVTFRCDPISEHNRLYWYRQTLGQGPEFLTYFQNEAQLEKSRLLSDRFSAERPKGSFSTLEIQRTEQGDSAMYLCATVSLSGRVHNEQYFGPGTRLTVT.

The rearrangement links TRBV20-1 to TRBJ2-3, with 7 bases identical to TRBD2. The CDR3 extends over 11 amino acids. Germline CDR1 and CDR2: DFQATT and SNEGSKA (reference sequence). Trimming cost V 6 bases and J 6 bases; bases outside gene matches: 3. CDR3 region: CSARRGDTQYF. The CDR3 DNA reads TGCAGTGCCCGGCGGGGGGATACGCAGTATTTT.

Comment on this clone: Possible read error: a much larger clone is one base away. The chain is built from TRBV11-3 and TRBJ1-1; D is unclear. This CDR3 is 13 amino acids long. Germline CDR1 reads SGHNT; CDR2 reads YENEEA. The V and J ends lost 1 base and 1 base respectively, with 4 bases between them. The CDR3 DNA follows: TGTGCCAGCAGCTTAGTCAGGAACACTGAAGCTTTCTTT. Its translation: CASSLVRNTEAFF.

This clone was recorded only once. V usage is TRBV7-3 and J usage is TRBJ2-1; D gene unclear. The CDR3 sequence is 12 residues long. The germline V gene encodes CDR1 SGHTA and CDR2 FQGTGA. V lost 3 bases and J lost 8, with 8 bases in between. In DNA, the CDR3 is TGTGCCAGCAGCTTGGGTGGCGATGAGCAGTTCTTC. Translating gives CASSLGGDEQFF.

The chain combines TRBV5-1 with TRBJ2-5, with TRBD1 matching 10 bases. The CDR3 totals 16 residues. Looked up from germline, CDR1 is SGHRS and CDR2 is YFSETQ. With V trimmed by 6 bases and J by 3 bases, 11 bases remained unmatched. CDR3 DNA: TGCGCCAGCACCACCTTGGGGGGGACAGGGGAAGAGACCCAGTACTTC. It specifies CASTTLGGTGEETQYF. Supplemented by reference TRBV5-1 and TRBJ2-5, the full variable domain reads KAGVTQTPRYLIKTRGQQVTLSCSPISGHRSVSWYQQTPGQGLQFLFEYFSETQRNKGNFPGRFSGRQFSNSRSEMNVSTLELGDSALYLCASTTLGGTGEETQYFGPGTRLLVL.

This clone came up a few times. The same CDR3 can be traced to other DNA sequences in this sample. V is TRBV5-1 and J is TRBJ1-2; D might be TRBD1 (6 bases). Trimming pared 4 bases from V and 2 bases from J, leaving 12 bases between. The length of the CDR3 is 14 residues. Germline V lookup: CDR1 SGHRS, CDR2 YFSETQ. In DNA, the CDR3 is TGCGCCAGCAGCCGACAGGAGGCGAACTATGGCTACACCTTC. It encodes CASSRQEANYGYTF.

CDR3 sequence reads: CASSLVAGGGITEAFF. The DNA of the CDR3 is TGCGCCAGCAGCTTGGTGGCAGGGGGCGGGATCACTGAAGCTTTCTTT. V and J are TRBV5-1 and TRBJ1-1, with TRBD1 matching 8 bases. Trimming took 0 bases from V and 4 from J; bases not matched to a gene: 8. CDR1 is SGHRS and CDR2 is YFSETQ in the germline V gene. This CDR3 comprises 16 residues.

This chain joins TRBV7-2 and TRBJ2-1, with 9 bases that match TRBD2. In germline, CDR1 is SGHTA, CDR2 FQGNSA. The CDR3 covers 17 residues. Germline trimming cut 0 bases from V and 8 bases from J; bases unmatched to any gene: 11. The CDR3: CASSLAGTGSGSHEQFF. For the CDR3, the DNA is TGTGCCAGCAGCTTAGCGGGTACGGGTAGCGGGAGCCATGAGCAGTTCTTC. Based on the CDR3 plus reference TRBV7-2 and TRBJ2-1, the full variable domain is GAGVSQSPSNKVTEKGKDVELRCDPISGHTALYWYRQSLGQGLEFLIYFQGNSAPDKSGLPSDRFSAERTGGSVSTLTIQRTQQEDSAVYLCASSLAGTGSGSHEQFFGPGTRLTVL.

In DNA form, the CDR3 reads TGCGCCAGCAGCCAAGATCGACAGCGAAACACCATATATTTT. Protein product: CASSQDRQRNTIYF. This sequence joins TRBV4-3 and TRBJ1-3, with D possibly TRBD1 on 5 matching bases. The ends were cut back, 0 bases at V and 5 bases at J, with 8 bases in the middle. The CDR3 totals 14 residues. CDR1 LGHNA and CDR2 YSLEER come from the germline V gene.

In regard to this clone: This sample includes further DNA sequences coding for the same CDR3. The rearrangement links TRBV6-5 to TRBJ1-1, with unresolved D. The CDR3 is made up of 15 amino acids. Germline CDR1 is MNHEY and CDR2 is SVGAGI. The V end was cut by 0 bases, the J end by 1 base, with 9 bases between. Written as DNA, the CDR3 is TGTGCCAGCAGTTACTCGCGAGTTGGGAACACTGAAGCTTTCTTT. Protein sequence: CASSYSRVGNTEAFF.

In its sample, this clone was seen once. This chain connects TRBV7-8 to TRBJ2-5, with a possible D match to TRBD2 (5 bases). The CDR3 is 14 residues long. Germline assignment: CDR1 SGHVS and CDR2 FQNEAQ. Deletions cut 3 bases from V and 4 bases from J, with 12 bases between. The CDR3 protein is CASSFRDYLETQYF. The DNA for the CDR3 is TGTGCCAGCAGCTTCCGGGATTATCTAGAGACCCAGTACTTC.

In its sample, this clone was seen many times. This sequence joins TRBV5-8 and TRBJ1-1, with unresolved D. V dropped 4 bases and J dropped 4 bases, with 11 bases sitting between them. This CDR3 is 13 amino acids long. Germline-derived CDR1 and CDR2 are SGHTS and YDEGEE. CDR3 sequence (DNA): TGTGCCAGCAGCGTTTGGGGTCGCACTGAAGCTTTCTTT. Its translation: CASSVWGRTEAFF.

As concerns this clone: One end of the junction varies from germline; a read error may be responsible. The chain employs TRBV2 and TRBJ2-3; TRBD1 aligns across 11 bases. CDR3 length equals 11 residues. Germline lookup yields CDR1 SNHLY and CDR2 FYNNEI. Here the CDR3 DNA reads TGTGCCAGCAGGCCGGACAGGGGGCTGGATTTT. Its protein is CASRPDRGLDF. Filled out from reference TRBV2 and TRBJ2-3, the complete variable domain reads EPEVTQTPSHQVTQMGQEVILRCVPISNHLYFYWYRQILGQKVEFLVSFYNNEISEKSEIFDDQFSVERPDGSNFTLKIRSTKLEDSAMYFCASRPDRGLDFGPGTRLTVL.

For the CDR3, the DNA is TGTGCCAGCAGCGTAGGCCCAGGGGTAGATACGCAGTATTTT. Amino acids: CASSVGPGVDTQYF. The chain couples TRBV9 to TRBJ2-3, with D perhaps matching TRBD1 (6 bases). This CDR3 contains 14 residues. V lost 0 bases and J lost 5, with 10 bases in between. The germline gives CDR1 SGDLS, CDR2 YYNGEE.

This clone was observed once. The rearrangement joins TRBV18 to TRBJ1-1; no clear D gene. From germline, CDR1 is KGHSH and CDR2 LQKENI. V was trimmed by 2 bases and J by 4 bases, leaving 8 bases between them. The CDR3 runs 13 residues. CDR3 coding DNA: TGTGCCAGCTCACCAACACGTACCACTGAAGCTTTCTTT. Translating gives CASSPTRTTEAFF.

This rearrangement joins TRBV4-1 to TRBJ2-2; the D is unclear. V lost 0 bases and J lost 6, with 11 bases in between. The CDR3 is 15 amino acids. Per the germline V gene, CDR1 is MGHRA and CDR2 is YSYEKL. The DNA of the CDR3 is TGCGCCAGCAGCCAAGATACTACGTGGGCCGGGGAGCTGTTTTTT. Its translation is CASSQDTTWAGELFF.

In this sample, this clone turned up once. Here the CDR3 reads CASSLDYLWGGEQYF. In nucleotides, the CDR3 is TGTGCCAGCAGCTTAGACTATTTATGGGGCGGCGAGCAGTACTTC. This rearrangement joins TRBV5-5 to TRBJ2-7; either TRBD1 or TRBD2 may supply D (5 bases each). CDR1 is SGHKS and CDR2 is YYEKEE in the germline V gene (reference sequence). V was clipped by 2 bases and J by 6 bases, with 18 bases between them. The CDR3 length is 15 residues.

This clone has ten or more counts. The chain employs TRBV7-8 and TRBJ2-2; perhaps D is TRBD1 or TRBD2 (5 bases each). The CDR3 spans 15 residues. Trimming removed 5 bases at V and 7 bases at J, with 17 bases between. Germline CDR1 SGHVS, CDR2 FQNEAQ. In nucleotides, the CDR3 is TGTGCCAGCAGCCCTGCCGGGACCCACATCGGGGAGCTGTTTTTT. This encodes CASSPAGTHIGELFF. Full variable domain (remainder filled in from reference TRBV7-8 and TRBJ2-2): GAGVSQSPRYKVAKRGQDVALRCDPISGHVSLFWYQQALGQGPEFLTYFQNEAQLDKSGLPSDRFFAERPEGSVSTLKIQRTQQEDSAVYLCASSPAGTHIGELFFGEGSRLTVL.

The CDR3 protein is CASSPPGQGLSSGNTIYF. DNA for the CDR3: TGTGCCAGCTCACCACCGGGTCAGGGTCTCTCCTCTGGAAACACCATATATTTT. The gene calls are TRBV18 and TRBJ1-3, with D perhaps TRBD1 (5 bases). V shed 0 bases and J shed 0 bases, with 15 bases lying between them. The germline gives CDR1 KGHSH, CDR2 LQKENI. The CDR3 is made up of 18 amino acids.

The chain employs TRBV7-2 and TRBJ2-7; 10 nucleotides line up with TRBD2. V trimming: 1 base; J trimming: 6 bases; junction bases outside the gene matches: 9. Germline V CDR1 and CDR2: SGHTA, FQGNSA. The CDR3 is 16 amino acids. The CDR3, as DNA: TGTGCCAGCAGCTTAGTGGCTAGCGGGAGTCAACTCGAGCAGTACTTC. This translates into CASSLVASGSQLEQYF. Full variable domain (missing parts from reference TRBV7-2 and TRBJ2-7): GAGVSQSPSNKVTEKGKDVELRCDPISGHTALYWYRQSLGQGLEFLIYFQGNSAPDKSGLPSDRFSAERTGGSVSTLTIQRTQQEDSAVYLCASSLVASGSQLEQYFGPGTRLTVT.